Listed here are 29 T cell receptor beta chains from one sample, sequenced in a study of cytomegalovirus exposure and HLA in healthy donors (dated by TCRdb to about 2017). The receptor library was made with the immunoSEQ multiplex PCR assay. A mixture of 60 forward primers for TCR Vbeta segments and 13 reverse primers for TCR Jbeta segments was used in the multiplex PCR. TCRdb provides this immuneACCESS table in a form limited to in-frame rearrangements. Some clones are lacking; in checked studies, under half of them reflect an unresolved V gene, and why the rest are absent is not known. Recorded for this sample are approximately 130,000 clones; over 70% of them occurred a single time. The biggest ten clones account for 4% of the sample. The sequenced sample consisted of PBMCs. Receptors originate from a middle-aged woman in good health and CMV-seronegative.

This clone was seen just once. The chain uses TRBV7-8 and TRBJ2-1; 9 bases are a match to TRBD2. Germline lookup yields CDR1 SGHVS and CDR2 FQNEAQ. Trimming at V came to 4 bases and at J to 8 bases, leaving 6 bases not matched to a gene. This CDR3 region has 14 residues. The CDR3 DNA reads TGTGCCAGCAGCTCGAGTAGCGGGAGAGATGAGCAGTTCTTC. Its protein is CASSSSSGRDEQFF.

The V and J genes are TRBV5-1 and TRBJ2-1; D remains ambiguous. This CDR3 is 17 amino acids long. Germline assignment: CDR1 SGHRS and CDR2 YFSETQ. V was pared by 0 bases and J by 0 bases, with 13 bases between. CDR3: CASSLVGHASSYNEQFF. CDR3 nucleotide sequence: TGCGCCAGCAGCTTGGTGGGCCACGCGAGCTCCTACAATGAGCAGTTCTTC.

The chain couples TRBV28 to TRBJ2-1, with a possible D match to TRBD2 (6 bases). The CDR3 contains 15 residues. The V gene lost 2 bases and the J gene lost 7 bases, with 15 bases spanning the gap. Germline lookup yields CDR1 MDHEN and CDR2 SYDVKM. DNA for the CDR3: TGTGCCAGCAGTTTAATGGCAGGGAGGATGAATGAGCAGTTCTTC. Protein product: CASSLMAGRMNEQFF.

The chain combines TRBV29-1 with TRBJ2-1; 12 bases are a match to TRBD2. The CDR3 totals 14 residues. Germline CDR1 SQVTM, CDR2 ANQGSEA. V lost 4 bases to trimming and J lost 5 bases; unmatched junction nucleotides: 3. CDR3 DNA sequence: TGCAGCGTTGGACTAGCGGGGGTAAACAATGAGCAGTTCTTC. Residues: CSVGLAGVNNEQFF.

There are a few counts of this clone. The chain combines TRBV7-2 with TRBJ1-6, with D tentatively TRBD1 (6 bases). CDR1 and CDR2 (germline): SGHTA, FQGNSA. V was pared by 0 bases and J by 9 bases, with 12 bases between. The CDR3 runs to 15 residues. The CDR3 sequence: CASSLAGTPTSPLHF. The CDR3 nucleotides read TGTGCCAGCAGCTTAGCGGGGACACCGACTTCACCCCTCCACTTT. The full variable domain, in which reference TRBV7-2 and TRBJ1-6 provide the parts outside the CDR3, is GAGVSQSPSNKVTEKGKDVELRCDPISGHTALYWYRQSLGQGLEFLIYFQGNSAPDKSGLPSDRFSAERTGGSVSTLTIQRTQQEDSAVYLCASSLAGTPTSPLHFGNGTRLTVT.

The V and J genes are TRBV5-6 and TRBJ2-2; the match to TRBD1 covers 8 bases. This CDR3 comprises 16 residues. V shed 4 bases, J shed 0 bases, and the junction held 5 bases outside the gene matches. In germline, CDR1 is SGHDT, CDR2 YYEEEE. This CDR3 reads CASSPYRGANTGELFF. CDR3 nucleotides: TGTGCCAGCAGCCCGTACAGGGGGGCGAACACCGGGGAGCTGTTTTTT.

This clone was seen just once. The V gene is TRBV27, the J gene TRBJ2-5; unclear D gene. V dropped 6 bases and J dropped 4 bases, with 6 bases sitting between them. The CDR3 has 11 amino acids. The germline gives CDR1 MNHEY, CDR2 SMNVEV (reference sequence). CDR3 region: CASSPRETQYF. The DNA for the CDR3 is TGTGCCAGCAGCCCTCGAGAGACCCAGTACTTC.

The rearrangement uses TRBV4-2 and TRBJ2-2; TRBD2 matches 12 bases. The CDR3 contains 17 residues. V shed 1 base and J 4 bases; nucleotides not matched to a gene: 4. Germline-derived CDR1 and CDR2 are LGHNA and YNFKEQ. The CDR3 loop is CASSQGLAGEGTGELFF. CDR3 sequence (DNA): TGTGCCAGCAGCCAAGGACTAGCGGGAGAGGGCACCGGGGAGCTGTTTTTT.

The chain employs TRBV19 and TRBJ1-4; a possible D gene is TRBD1 (5 bases). Germline CDR1 and CDR2: LNHDA and SQIVND (reference sequence). V shed 10 bases and J shed 4 bases, with 19 bases lying between them. The CDR3 extends over 15 amino acids. Here the CDR3 DNA reads TGTGCCACCCATGCCCAGGGCCGGAGTAATGAAAAACTGTTTTTT. Protein product: CATHAQGRSNEKLFF.

The chain has TRBV27 and TRBJ1-5; D might be TRBD1 (5 bases). Germline V gene lookup returns CDR1 MNHEY and CDR2 SMNVEV (reference sequence). The CDR3 length is 15 residues. Trimming took 4 bases from V and 0 from J, leaving 10 bases between them. CDR3 amino acids: CASSSPGGSNQPQHF. The CDR3 DNA reads TGTGCCAGCAGTTCCCCGGGGGGTAGCAATCAGCCCCAGCATTTT.

The J gene is TRBJ1-5, the V gene TRBV2; perhaps TRBD1 as D (6 bases). This CDR3 region has 15 residues. Germline CDR1 reads SNHLY; CDR2 reads FYNNEI. The germline V and J ends were trimmed by 8 bases and 7 bases, with 21 bases remaining between them. CDR3 protein: CASLPVDSMGQPQHF. The CDR3, as DNA: TGTGCCAGCCTCCCGGTGGACAGCATGGGACAGCCCCAGCATTTT.

The V call is TRBV19, the J call TRBJ1-2; D may be TRBD1 (5 bases). The CDR3 is made up of 13 amino acids. The ends were cut back, 3 bases at V and 7 bases at J, with 12 bases in the middle. CDR1 LNHDA and CDR2 SQIVND come from the germline V gene (reference sequence). The CDR3 bases are TGTGCCAGTAGTATTATCAGGGCAAGTGGCTACACCTTC. Translating it yields CASSIIRASGYTF.

This chain connects TRBV5-1 to TRBJ1-3, with 7 bases aligning to TRBD1. CDR3 length: 15 amino acids. Losses at the gene ends were 4 bases for V and 4 bases for J; bases not matched to a gene: 8. Looked up from germline, CDR1 is SGHRS and CDR2 is YFSETQ. CDR3: CASSDRDKAGNTIYF. For the CDR3, the DNA is TGCGCCAGCAGCGACAGGGATAAGGCCGGAAACACCATATATTTT.

The rearrangement joins TRBV7-9 to TRBJ2-7; 7 nucleotides agree with TRBD1. Trimming cost V 5 bases and J 4 bases; bases outside gene matches: 11. The CDR3 has 15 amino acids. Per the germline V gene, CDR1 is SEHNR and CDR2 is FQNEAQ (reference sequence). The CDR3 DNA reads TGTGCCAGCAGCCACCTCCGGGACAGAGGTTACGAGCAGTACTTC. This encodes CASSHLRDRGYEQYF.

This chain's CDR3 is CASSLLAVALGGTDTQYF. DNA for the CDR3: TGTGCCAGCAGCCTCCTAGCGGTTGCCTTGGGGGGCACAGATACGCAGTATTTT. V and J are TRBV7-6 and TRBJ2-3; 7 nucleotides line up with TRBD2. CDR1 and CDR2 (germline): SGHVS, FNYEAQ. The CDR3 extends over 18 amino acids. Germline trimming cut 5 bases from V and 1 base from J; bases unmatched to any gene: 15.

This chain uses TRBV2 with TRBJ2-5, with 7 bases fitting TRBD1. The CDR3 totals 15 residues. The germline V gene has CDR1 SNHLY and CDR2 FYNNEI. The V and J ends lost 5 bases and 0 bases, in that order; junction bases with no gene match: 6. The CDR3: CASSTQGTDQETQYF. DNA for the CDR3: TGTGCCAGCAGTACACAGGGGACAGACCAAGAGACCCAGTACTTC.

The J gene is TRBJ1-2, the V gene TRBV28; D gene uncertain. Germline-derived CDR1 and CDR2 are MDHEN and SYDVKM. The CDR3 totals 12 residues. V lost 6 bases to trimming and J lost 4 bases, with 9 bases between them. The CDR3, as DNA: TGTGCCAGCAGGGCGCCAGGCTATGGCTACACCTTC. Its protein is CASRAPGYGYTF.

This clone was seen a single time. The chain has TRBV9 and TRBJ2-7; TRBD2 is a possible D gene (5 bases). Trimming cost V 2 bases and J 1 base, with 10 bases left between them. Looked up from germline, CDR1 is SGDLS and CDR2 is YYNGEE. The CDR3 consists of 14 residues. The CDR3 DNA follows: TGTGCCAGCAGCGTGGTCTCGGGGTCCTACGAGCAGTACTTC. This encodes CASSVVSGSYEQYF.

The J gene is TRBJ2-1, the V gene TRBV28; D is perhaps TRBD2 (5 bases). Per germline, CDR1 MDHEN and CDR2 SYDVKM. V was cut by 6 bases and J by 4 bases, with 19 bases left in between. This CDR3 has 16 amino acids. The CDR3 loop reads CASRERGQVIYNEQFF. CDR3 sequence (DNA): TGTGCCAGCAGGGAACGAGGGCAGGTGATTTACAATGAGCAGTTCTTC.

The chain recombines TRBV2 with TRBJ2-7; the match to TRBD1 covers 10 bases. With 7 bases clipped from V and 5 bases from J, the junction kept 8 bases outside the gene matches. The V gene's germline CDR1 is SNHLY and CDR2 FYNNEI. The CDR3 is 14 amino acids. CDR3 in amino acids: CASKKGQGRHEQYF. The CDR3 DNA reads as TGTGCCAGCAAAAAGGGACAGGGGAGGCACGAGCAGTACTTC. The full variable domain, in which reference TRBV2 and TRBJ2-7 provide the parts outside the CDR3, is EPEVTQTPSHQVTQMGQEVILRCVPISNHLYFYWYRQILGQKVEFLVSFYNNEISEKSEIFDDQFSVERPDGSNFTLKIRSTKLEDSAMYFCASKKGQGRHEQYFGPGTRLTVT.

Comment on this clone: The junction departs from the called germline gene at one end, perhaps through a read error. The chain recombines TRBV7-2 with TRBJ2-1; 7 nucleotides match TRBD2. This CDR3 is 14 amino acids long. Germline values: CDR1 SGHTA, CDR2 FQGNSA. The DNA for the CDR3 is TGTGCCAGCAGATTAGCGGGCGCGACGAATGAGCAGTTCTTC. Amino acids: CASRLAGATNEQFF.

The rearrangement uses TRBV6-1 and TRBJ2-7; D is possibly TRBD2 (6 bases). Trimming left V 5 bases short and J 0 bases short, with 11 bases between. The germline V gene encodes CDR1 MNHNS and CDR2 SASEGT. The CDR3 consists of 14 residues. For the CDR3, the DNA is TGTGCCAGCAGTTTAGCGGAAAGCTCCTACGAGCAGTACTTC. Its protein is CASSLAESSYEQYF.

The rearrangement links TRBV15 to TRBJ1-2; weak D call: TRBD1 (5 bases). V was clipped by 3 bases and J by 1 base, with 9 bases between them. CDR1 and CDR2 (germline): LNHNV, YYDKDF (reference sequence). The CDR3 is 14 amino acids. The CDR3: CATSSDSLNYGYTF. The CDR3 DNA sequence: TGTGCCACCAGCAGCGACAGCCTTAACTATGGCTACACCTTC.

The rearrangement uses TRBV9 and TRBJ2-5, with 14 positions matching TRBD2. The trim removed 4 bases at V and 2 bases at J, leaving 10 bases unmatched. The germline V gene encodes CDR1 SGDLS and CDR2 YYNGEE. The CDR3 spans 18 residues. CDR3 protein: CASSTRLAGGDLQETQYF. The CDR3 nucleotides read TGTGCCAGCAGCACCAGACTAGCGGGGGGGGACCTTCAAGAGACCCAGTACTTC.

The chain links TRBV5-4 to TRBJ1-4; D unclear. The CDR3 sequence is 13 residues long. The V gene lost 0 bases and the J gene lost 6 bases, with 6 bases spanning the gap. The germline gives CDR1 SGHNT, CDR2 YYREEE (reference sequence). Here the CDR3 reads CASSLGRDEKLFF. The DNA for the CDR3 is TGTGCCAGCAGCTTGGGGCGGGATGAAAAACTGTTTTTT. The full variable domain, rest sourced from reference TRBV5-4 and TRBJ1-4, is ETGVTQSPTHLIKTRGQQVTLRCSSQSGHNTVSWYQQALGQGPQFIFQYYREEENGRGNFPPRFSGLQFPNYSSELNVNALELDDSALYLCASSLGRDEKLFFGSGTQLSVL.

The V and J genes are TRBV5-6 and TRBJ2-7, with a tentative D call TRBD2 (7 bases). The CDR3 loop spans 14 amino acids. V shed 0 bases and J shed 7 bases, with 14 bases lying between them. Germline V CDR1 and CDR2: SGHDT, YYEEEE. The CDR3 sequence: CASSLGAGEGEQYF. In nucleotides, the CDR3 is TGTGCCAGCAGCTTGGGCGCAGGGGAGGGGGAGCAGTACTTC.

The V gene is TRBV5-4, the J gene TRBJ2-3; 8 bases are shared with TRBD2. V trimming: 4 bases; J trimming: 6 bases; junction bases outside the gene matches: 10. Germline V gene data show CDR1 as SGHNT and CDR2 as YYREEE (reference sequence). The CDR3 sequence is 15 residues long. This CDR3 is CASSTAGGHADTQYF. The CDR3, as DNA: TGTGCCAGCAGCACCGCGGGGGGCCACGCCGATACGCAGTATTTT.

V usage is TRBV5-4 and J usage is TRBJ2-5; D gene ambiguous. This CDR3 spans 13 amino acids. The germline V gene encodes CDR1 SGHNT and CDR2 YYREEE (reference sequence). The V end lost 3 bases, the J end lost 2 bases, and 8 bases lay between the germline ends. Here the CDR3 reads CASSSEIQETQYF. The CDR3 DNA sequence: TGTGCCAGCAGCTCGGAGATTCAAGAGACCCAGTACTTC.

This chain connects TRBV28 to TRBJ1-1, with a weak D call TRBD1 (5 bases). V was cut by 5 bases and J by 6 bases, with 13 bases left in between. Germline V gives CDR1 MDHEN, CDR2 SYDVKM. The CDR3 spans 13 residues. The CDR3 loop is CASSSDRAPEAFF. For the CDR3, the DNA is TGTGCCAGCAGTAGTGACAGAGCGCCTGAAGCTTTCTTT.